This record covers a single T cell receptor (beta chain). The sample's time point: after dendritic cell vaccination, including at tumor progression/relapse. The data stem from a study of glioma-infiltrating T cells after dendritic cell vaccination. Study overall: Dendritic cell vaccination trial patients had either newly diagnosed or recurrent glioblastoma.

Germline V lookup: CDR1 MNHNS, CDR2 SASEGT. With 0 bases clipped from V and 8 bases from J, the junction kept 8 bases outside the gene matches. The CDR3 spans 15 residues. Assay: immunoSEQ multiplex PCR; the TCRdb copy retains only in-frame clones and omits some. The repertoire holds 99,000 or so clones, with approximately 84% as singletons. The sequence was obtained from a human donor with glioblastoma. The material sequenced was blood, taken after dendritic cell vaccination. V is TRBV6-1 and J is TRBJ1-2; 8 nucleotides line up with TRBD1. CDR3 sequence (DNA): TGTGCCAGCAGTGAAGCGGGGACAGGCTCGTGGGGCTACACCTTC. Its protein product is CASSEAGTGSWGYTF.